Listed here are 5 T cell receptor beta chains from one sample, sequenced in a study of CD8 T cells in Susac syndrome. Random hexamers were used to reverse transcribe the RNA input (about 0.5 to 1 ug). One entry per CDR3 protein, called by TCRdb with MiXCR from the immunoSEQ multiplex PCR reads. The sample comprises 250,000 to 300,000 distinct CDR3 sequences, about 91% of which are singletons, and around 0.18% rests with the top ten. The source material was CD8+ T cells from PBMCs. The receptors were sampled from a human donor with multiple sclerosis.

The chain has TRBV6-5 and TRBJ2-5; D remains unclear. V was shortened by 5 bases and J by 5 bases, with 15 bases between the two germline ends. CDR3 length: 14 residues. Germline assignment: CDR1 MNHEY and CDR2 SVGAGI. CDR3 sequence (DNA): TGTGCCAGCAGTCCTCTAGGCCCAAAGGAGACCCAGTACTTC. Protein sequence: CASSPLGPKETQYF.

The V gene is TRBV30, the J gene TRBJ1-1; 9 bases map to TRBD1. The CDR3 is 14 residues long. Germline V lookup: CDR1 GTSNPN, CDR2 SVGIG (reference sequence). V gave up 4 bases and J gave up 4 bases; unmatched junction bases: 7. The CDR3 region is CAWILWTGATEAFF. CDR3 in DNA: TGTGCCTGGATCCTCTGGACAGGGGCCACTGAAGCTTTCTTT.

The chain has TRBV12-3 or TRBV12-4 and TRBJ2-3; 11 positions match TRBD2. Unmatched junction bases numbered 8, after V lost 3 bases and J lost 9 bases. The CDR3 runs to 15 residues. The CDR3 is CASSLLAGGVNTQYF. The CDR3 DNA reads as TGTGCCAGCAGTTTGCTAGCGGGGGGAGTCAACACGCAGTATTTT.

The rearrangement uses TRBV2 and TRBJ2-5; 8 nucleotides align to TRBD1. Germline trimming cut 11 bases from V and 5 bases from J; bases unmatched to any gene: 13. Germline V gene data show CDR1 as SNHLY and CDR2 as FYNNEI. There are 14 residues in the CDR3. DNA for the CDR3: TGTGCCGGACAGGGCGCGGGTCGATCGGAGACCCAGTACTTC. It specifies CAGQGAGRSETQYF.

The rearrangement uses TRBV9 and TRBJ2-7, with 7 bases aligning to TRBD1. Germline values: CDR1 SGDLS, CDR2 YYNGEE. J was trimmed by 4 bases and V by 2 bases; bases with no gene match: 9. The CDR3 is 15 amino acids. For the CDR3, the DNA is TGTGCCAGCAGCGTCACAGCGGACAGGTCGTACGAGCAGTACTTC. The encoded protein is CASSVTADRSYEQYF.